The 9 T cell receptor beta chains presented below share a single source sample, sequenced in a study of blood T cell repertoires in COVID-19. TCRdb's copy holds only in-frame clones and misses some; the assay was immunoSEQ multiplex PCR. The table records over 100,000 clones, around four fifths of them present only once. The source material was peripheral blood. The receptor source for this set is a man in his sixties with active or convalescent COVID-19.

V gene TRBV6-5 combines with J gene TRBJ1-2; 8 bases fit TRBD1. Germline CDR1 and CDR2: MNHEY and SVGAGI. V lost 6 bases, J lost 9 bases, and 6 bases stayed unmatched. There are 12 residues in the CDR3. CDR3 amino acids: CASSPGQGRYTF. The CDR3 coding sequence is TGTGCCAGCAGCCCAGGACAGGGCCGCTACACCTTC.

The chain couples TRBV11-2 to TRBJ1-3; a possible D gene is TRBD1 (5 bases). V gave up 3 bases and J gave up 3 bases, with 12 bases separating them. The CDR3 is 15 residues long. Germline loops: CDR1 SGHAT, CDR2 FQNNGV. The CDR3 DNA sequence: TGTGCCAGCAGCTTCTGGCGGGGGAATGGAAACACCATATATTTT. Its translation: CASSFWRGNGNTIYF.

The J gene is TRBJ1-2, the V gene TRBV7-9; 10 bases are shared with TRBD1. From germline, CDR1 is SEHNR and CDR2 FQNEAQ (reference sequence). The CDR3 length is 15 residues. V lost 5 bases to trimming and J lost 8 bases; unmatched junction nucleotides: 11. CDR3 amino acids: CASSQSDRGLGGYTF. CDR3 bases: TGTGCCAGCAGCCAAAGCGACAGGGGGCTCGGAGGCTACACCTTC.

V and J are TRBV1 and TRBJ2-1; TRBD2 is taken as the D call from the table, unchecked against the DNA. TRBV1 is marked as a pseudogene. CDR3 length equals 14 residues. The CDR3 here is CTSSFGVADNEQFF. The CDR3 region has the DNA TGCACCAGCAGCTTTGGGGTAGCGGACAATGAGCAGTTCTTC.

V is TRBV29-1 and J is TRBJ2-7; 9 bases are a match to TRBD1. Trimming removed 6 bases from V and 9 bases from J; junction bases left unmatched: 12. There are 13 residues in the CDR3. In germline, CDR1 is SQVTM, CDR2 ANQGSEA. The CDR3 nucleotides are TGCAGCGTGAGAACAGGGGGCAGGGAAGGGCAGTACTTC. Protein sequence: CSVRTGGREGQYF.

This clone was found a few times. V and J are TRBV29-1 and TRBJ1-1, with D maybe TRBD1 (6 bases). CDR1 is SQVTM and CDR2 is ANQGSEA in the germline V gene. The CDR3 has 12 residues. Trimming removed 3 bases from V and 2 bases from J, with 7 bases in between. The CDR3 region is CSVDRGNTEAFF. CDR3 nucleotide sequence: TGCAGCGTTGACAGGGGCAACACTGAAGCTTTCTTT.

This clone was observed once. J is TRBJ1-1 and V is TRBV3-1 (or the pseudogene TRBV3-2); TRBD1 aligns across 7 bases. The ends lost 4 bases at V and 1 base at J; junction bases unmatched: 6. This CDR3 is built from 15 residues. Germline CDR1 reads LGHDT; CDR2 reads YNNKEL (reference sequence). The CDR3 region has the DNA TGTGCCAGCAGCCCACACCAGGGGGAGAACACTGAAGCTTTCTTT. Translation gives CASSPHQGENTEAFF.

The chain recombines TRBV29-1 with TRBJ1-2, with 9 nucleotides matching TRBD1. This CDR3 has 13 amino acids. V shed 7 bases, J shed 3 bases, and the junction held 6 bases outside the gene matches. Germline CDR1 is SQVTM and CDR2 is ANQGSEA. CDR3 sequence reads: CSARDRADYGYTF. CDR3 nucleotide sequence: TGCAGCGCTCGGGACAGGGCAGACTATGGCTACACCTTC. The whole variable domain, remainder taken from reference TRBV29-1 and TRBJ1-2, is SAVISQKPSRDICQRGTSLTIQCQVDSQVTMMFWYRQQPGQSLTLIATANQGSEATYESGFVIDKFPISRPNLTFSTLTVSNMSPEDSSIYLCSARDRADYGYTFGSGTRLTVV.

There are a few counts of this clone. The rearrangement links TRBV15 to TRBJ1-4; 8 bases agree with TRBD1. V was pared by 1 base and J by 7 bases, with 8 bases of the junction left unmatched. The CDR3 loop spans 16 amino acids. In germline, CDR1 is LNHNV, CDR2 YYDKDF (reference sequence). The CDR3 DNA reads as TGTGCCACCAGCAGAGGACGGACAGGGTCTGGTGAAAAACTGTTTTTT. Translated: CATSRGRTGSGEKLFF.